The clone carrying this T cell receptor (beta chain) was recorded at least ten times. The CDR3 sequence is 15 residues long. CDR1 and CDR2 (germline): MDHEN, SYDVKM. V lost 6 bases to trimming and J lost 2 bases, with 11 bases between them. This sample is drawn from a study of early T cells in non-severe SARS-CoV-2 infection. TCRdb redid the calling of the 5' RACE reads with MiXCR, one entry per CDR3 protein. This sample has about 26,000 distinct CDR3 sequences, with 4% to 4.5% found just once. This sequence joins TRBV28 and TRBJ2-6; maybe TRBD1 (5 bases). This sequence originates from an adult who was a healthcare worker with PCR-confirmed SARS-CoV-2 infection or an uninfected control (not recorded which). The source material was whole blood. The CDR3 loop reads CASRALRAGANVLTF. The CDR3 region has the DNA TGTGCCAGCAGGGCCCTCAGGGCTGGGGCCAACGTCCTGACTTTC.